These 13 T cell receptor beta chains originate from one sample sequenced in a study of OX40 agonist ivuxolimab in advanced cancers. The protocol was immunoSEQ multiplex PCR, while the TCRdb copy is restricted to in-frame clones and leaves out a portion. The sample records over 65,000 clones, 85% to 90% being singletons. Sequencing used CD4+ or CD8+ T cells sorted from blood, obtained in a trial of the OX40 agonist ivuxolimab. The receptor source for this set is an adult with an advanced solid tumor such as melanoma, head and neck, liver or kidney cancer.

The J gene is TRBJ2-3, the V gene TRBV28, with D unresolved. There are 15 residues in the CDR3. Germline values: CDR1 MDHEN, CDR2 SYDVKM. The V end was cut by 6 bases, the J end by 2 bases, with 15 bases between. CDR3 protein: CASSLPELNTDTQYF. The CDR3 region has the DNA TGTGCCAGCAGCCTCCCGGAGTTGAACACAGATACGCAGTATTTT.

The chain couples TRBV7-8 to TRBJ1-1; TRBD1 matches 9 bases. The CDR3 length is 15 residues. V was pared by 1 base and J by 8 bases, with 8 bases of the junction left unmatched. Germline V gene data show CDR1 as SGHVS and CDR2 as FQNEAQ. This CDR3 reads CASSLVGGTGNEAFF. CDR3 DNA sequence: TGTGCCAGCAGCTTAGTGGGGGGGACAGGGAACGAAGCTTTCTTT.

This clone appeared a few times. V gene TRBV12-5 combines with J gene TRBJ2-3, with 7 bases that match TRBD1. The CDR3 length is 15 residues. CDR1 and CDR2 (germline): LGHNT, FRNRAP. V shed 1 base and J 4 bases; nucleotides not matched to a gene: 5. The DNA for the CDR3 is TGTGCTAGTGGTTTGGACGACAGGGTTCCAGATACGCAGTATTTT. This encodes CASGLDDRVPDTQYF.

This chain joins TRBV30 and TRBJ1-6; 9 bases match TRBD1. V was pared by 2 bases and J by 9 bases, with 5 bases of the junction left unmatched. Germline V gene lookup returns CDR1 GTSNPN and CDR2 SVGIG (reference sequence). The CDR3 loop spans 14 amino acids. CDR3 protein: CAWSIDRGASPLHF. As DNA, the CDR3 is TGTGCCTGGAGTATTGACAGGGGGGCTTCACCCCTCCACTTT.

The chain carries TRBV6-1 and TRBJ2-1, with D perhaps assigned TRBD1 or TRBD2 (5 bases each). Between the trimmed V and J ends, which lost 10 bases and 0 bases, there was a span of 16 bases. The CDR3 runs 15 residues. Per germline, CDR1 MNHNS and CDR2 SASEGT. The CDR3 coding sequence is TGTGCCATCCTCACGGGGCCGAGCTCCTACAATGAGCAGTTCTTC. Amino acid sequence: CAILTGPSSYNEQFF.

This clone was detected a few times. This rearrangement joins TRBV6-5 to TRBJ1-1; no reliable D call. Trimming shortened V by 2 bases and J by 0 bases, and 7 bases separated the two germline ends. The germline CDR1 and CDR2 sequences are MNHEY and SVGAGI. This CDR3 spans 14 amino acids. CDR3 region: CASSYGPMNTEAFF. CDR3 sequence (DNA): TGTGCCAGCAGTTACGGTCCCATGAACACTGAAGCTTTCTTT.

The chain couples TRBV7-8 to TRBJ1-2; D may be TRBD1 (5 bases). Germline V gene data show CDR1 as SGHVS and CDR2 as FQNEAQ. The CDR3 runs to 18 residues. V lost 1 base, J lost 2 bases, and 20 bases lay in between. The CDR3 coding sequence is TGTGCCAGCAGCTTAGATCTCACCGGGACCCCGGGAAACTATGGCTACACCTTC. It encodes CASSLDLTGTPGNYGYTF.

The chain links TRBV18 to TRBJ2-2; no definite D call. Germline V lookup: CDR1 KGHSH, CDR2 LQKENI. V lost 1 base and J 4 bases, leaving 13 bases between the germline ends. The CDR3 runs 16 residues. The CDR3 loop reads CASSPRDKGITGELFF. Written as DNA, the CDR3 is TGTGCCAGCTCACCACGGGATAAAGGGATCACCGGGGAGCTGTTTTTT. Full variable domain (outside the CDR3, taken from reference TRBV18 and TRBJ2-2): NAGVMQNPRHLVRRRGQEARLRCSPMKGHSHVYWYRQLPEEGLKFMVYLQKENIIDESGMPKERFSAEFPKEGPSILRIQQVVRGDSAAYFCASSPRDKGITGELFFGEGSRLTVL.

The gene calls are TRBV6-5 and TRBJ2-2; a possible D gene is TRBD2 (6 bases). V shed 5 bases and J shed 2 bases, with 12 bases lying between them. The CDR3 is made up of 15 amino acids. The germline CDR1 and CDR2 sequences are MNHEY and SVGAGI. CDR3 sequence (DNA): TGTGCCAGCAGTCTGGGCGGGGTCAACACCGGGGAGCTGTTTTTT. Protein: CASSLGGVNTGELFF.

The CDR3 DNA sequence: TGTGCCAGCAGCATGACAGCCGATCAGCCCCAGCATTTT. Amino acid sequence: CASSMTADQPQHF. The chain employs TRBV6-1 and TRBJ1-5; TRBD1 might be the D (5 bases). This CDR3 spans 13 amino acids. V was pared by 6 bases and J by 5 bases, with 11 bases between. The germline gives CDR1 MNHNS, CDR2 SASEGT.

V gene TRBV9 combines with J gene TRBJ2-1; D is uncertain. There are 15 residues in the CDR3. Trimming took off 0 bases at V and 0 bases at J, with 7 bases between the two ends. Germline values: CDR1 SGDLS, CDR2 YYNGEE. Here the CDR3 reads CASSVVGVSYNEQFF. The CDR3 DNA reads as TGTGCCAGCAGCGTAGTGGGCGTCTCCTACAATGAGCAGTTCTTC.

The rearrangement links TRBV7-9 to TRBJ2-3; no definite D call. Germline CDR1 reads SEHNR; CDR2 reads FQNEAQ (reference sequence). The ends were cut back, 1 base at V and 6 bases at J, with 14 bases in the middle. The CDR3 length is 15 residues. This CDR3 is CASSLVGSVGDTQYF. In nucleotides, the CDR3 is TGTGCCAGCAGCTTAGTAGGGTCGGTAGGGGATACGCAGTATTTT. Based on the CDR3 plus reference TRBV7-9 and TRBJ2-3, the full variable domain is DTGVSQNPRHKITKRGQNVTFRCDPISEHNRLYWYRQTLGQGPEFLTYFQNEAQLEKSRLLSDRFSAERPKGSFSTLEIQRTEQGDSAMYLCASSLVGSVGDTQYFGPGTRLTVL.

This chain joins TRBV4-2 and TRBJ2-1; TRBD1 might be the D (8 bases). This CDR3 region has 19 residues. V was cut by 4 bases and J by 3 bases, with 25 bases left in between. Germline V lookup: CDR1 LGHNA, CDR2 YNFKEQ. The CDR3 region is CASSPAPPTGEGRYNEQFF. DNA of the CDR3: TGTGCCAGCAGCCCTGCCCCTCCGACAGGGGAGGGGCGCTACAATGAGCAGTTCTTC.